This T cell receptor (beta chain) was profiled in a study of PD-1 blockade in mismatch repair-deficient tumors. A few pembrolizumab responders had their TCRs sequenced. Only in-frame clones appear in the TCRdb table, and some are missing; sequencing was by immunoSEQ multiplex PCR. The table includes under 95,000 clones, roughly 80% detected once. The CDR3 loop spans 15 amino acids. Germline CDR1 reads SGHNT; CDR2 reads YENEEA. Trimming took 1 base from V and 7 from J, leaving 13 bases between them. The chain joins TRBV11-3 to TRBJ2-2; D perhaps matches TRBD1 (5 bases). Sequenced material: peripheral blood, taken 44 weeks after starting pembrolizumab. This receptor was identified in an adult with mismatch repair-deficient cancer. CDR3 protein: CASSLVAGWNGELFF. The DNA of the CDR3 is TGTGCCAGCAGCTTAGTAGCAGGGTGGAACGGGGAGCTGTTTTTT.